This T cell receptor beta chain appears in the sequencing data of a study of Ad26.COV2.S vaccination and SARS-CoV-2 variants. J gave up 3 bases and V 0 bases, and 7 bases lay outside the gene matches. Germline lookup yields CDR1 SGHRS and CDR2 YFSETQ. The CDR3 runs 18 residues. Profiled with immunoSEQ multiplex PCR; TCRdb holds only in-frame clones, not every one. The sample lists hundreds of thousands of clones, approximately 85% occurring once. As for treatment: around 19 received Ad26.COV2.S at low or high dose, single or two shots; about five received placebo; per-sample allocation not given. After the first vaccine or placebo injection, samples were drawn on day 63. An Ad26 vector that expressed Wuhan-strain SARS-CoV-2 spike constituted the vaccine.

Sequenced here: peripheral blood, sampled in a trial of Ad26.COV2.S vaccine versus placebo. The sequence was obtained from a person between 18 and 65 years old who received the Ad26.COV2.S COVID-19 vaccine or a placebo. The chain recombines TRBV5-1 with TRBJ2-2; 11 nucleotides match TRBD2. The CDR3 sequence: CASSLVASGRIDTGELFF. The CDR3 coding sequence is TGCGCCAGCAGCTTGGTAGCTAGCGGGAGGATCGACACCGGGGAGCTGTTTTTT.